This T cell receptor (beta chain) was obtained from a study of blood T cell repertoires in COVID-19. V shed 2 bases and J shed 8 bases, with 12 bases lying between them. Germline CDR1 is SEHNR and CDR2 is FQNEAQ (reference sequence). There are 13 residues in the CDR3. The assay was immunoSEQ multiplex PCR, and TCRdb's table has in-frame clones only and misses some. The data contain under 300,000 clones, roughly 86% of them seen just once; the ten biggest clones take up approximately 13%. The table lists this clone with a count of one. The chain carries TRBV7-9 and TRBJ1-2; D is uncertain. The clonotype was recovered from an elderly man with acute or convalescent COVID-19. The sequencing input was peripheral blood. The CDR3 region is CASSLLEEGGYTF. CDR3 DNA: TGTGCCAGCAGCTTACTAGAGGAAGGAGGCTACACCTTC.